This T cell receptor (beta chain) was identified in a study of Ad26.COV2.S vaccination and SARS-CoV-2 variants. Study results and caveats: A substantial breadth of spike-specific CD8+ and CD4+ T cell responses after vaccination has been reported.

Stated treatment: 15 to 20 received Ad26.COV2.S at low or high dose, single or two shots; 5 received placebo; per-sample allocation not given. The investigators took samples on day 63 after the first vaccine or placebo injection. Points on this clone: The antigen remains unidentified.

The CDR3 consists of 15 residues. Trimming at V came to 1 base and at J to 4 bases, leaving 6 bases not matched to a gene. Germline CDR1 and CDR2: SEHNR and FQNEAQ (reference sequence). Sequencing used immunoSEQ multiplex PCR; TCRdb keeps in-frame clones, though not all of them. There are 200,000 to 250,000 clones in the sample; roughly 90% occur only once, and approximately 12% lies in the top ten. This TCR came from a person between 18 and 60 years old who received the Ad26.COV2.S COVID-19 vaccine or a placebo. The input for sequencing was peripheral blood, taken in a trial of Ad26.COV2.S vaccine versus placebo. The rearrangement joins TRBV7-9 to TRBJ1-1, with 7 bases fitting TRBD1. CDR3 region: CASSLGPAGGTEAFF. The CDR3 DNA sequence: TGTGCCAGCAGCTTAGGCCCCGCAGGGGGCACTGAAGCTTTCTTT.